This record covers a single T cell receptor beta chain. Repertoires were generated with immunoSEQ multiplex PCR, while TCRdb's copy carries only in-frame clones and drops some. This sample carries 200,000 or so clones, approximately 88% of them seen once, and the ten largest clones take around 6.7%. The data stem from a study of cytomegalovirus exposure and HLA in healthy donors. The junction had 1 base not matched to a gene; V was cut back by 5 bases and J by 1 base. The germline V gene has CDR1 SGHRS and CDR2 YFSETQ. The CDR3 covers 14 residues. Sequenced: PBMCs. The chain carries TRBV5-1 and TRBJ2-2, with TRBD1 matching 8 bases. The TCR originated in a man aged 18 to 29 in good health and CMV-seropositive. The CDR3 coding sequence is TGCGCCAGCAGGACAGGGGTGAACACCGGGGAGCTGTTTTTT. Its protein is CASRTGVNTGELFF.